A selection of T cell receptor beta chains follows, all from one sample in a study of cytomegalovirus exposure and HLA in healthy donors. The table came from immunoSEQ multiplex PCR; TCRdb's copy has only in-frame clones and leaves some out. The sample includes about 180,000 clones, approximately 80% of them seen just once. The sequencing sample was made of PBMCs. The source is a woman aged 45 to 65 in good health and CMV-seronegative. Each CDR3 is given without its conserved first and last residue.

J: TRBJ1-3
V: TRBV10-3
CDR3: AITPTGGLSGNTIY

J: TRBJ1-2
V: TRBV5-6
CDR3: ASSATGIIYGYT

J: TRBJ1-2
V: TRBV6-5
CDR3: ASQEQLNYGYT

J: TRBJ1-4
V: TRBV6-5
CDR3: ASKTGGAGKLF

J: TRBJ2-3
V: TRBV5-6
CDR3: ASSRTRRTSTDTQY

J: TRBJ2-1
V: TRBV10-3
CDR3: AISVGTSSYNEQF

J: TRBJ1-2
V: TRBV29-1
CDR3: SVAGRTHGYT

J: TRBJ2-3
V: TRBV6-6
CDR3: ASSPTGDRGDTQY

J: TRBJ2-1
V: TRBV9
CDR3: ASSVGRERPNEQF

J: TRBJ2-1
V: TRBV30
CDR3: AWYGRLAGVHEQF

J: TRBJ2-7
V: TRBV9
CDR3: ASSVAGEGAYEQY

J: TRBJ2-1
V: TRBV15
CDR3: ATSKLAGASNEQF

J: TRBJ1-5
V: TRBV13
CDR3: ASSLGLIGTGDQPQH

J: TRBJ2-1
V: TRBV5-8
CDR3: ASSGGGLSYNEQF

J: TRBJ2-1
V: TRBV28
CDR3: ASSKSGRALFEQF

J: TRBJ2-5
V: TRBV4-1
CDR3: ASSQKTEETQY

J: TRBJ2-2
V: TRBV7-9
CDR3: ASRKRQALAGELF

J: TRBJ2-5
V: TRBV10-2
CDR3: ASSPDPQETQY

J: TRBJ2-3
V: TRBV19
CDR3: ASSIGQGAATQY

J: TRBJ2-1
V: TRBV7-9
CDR3: ASSSPSGSSYNEQF

J: TRBJ2-1
V: TRBV11-2
CDR3: ASSTSGGRTKYNEQF

J: TRBJ1-5
V: TRBV5-6
CDR3: ASSLGRDTYQPQH

J: TRBJ2-5
V: TRBV9
CDR3: ASSLMTGSLETQY

J: TRBJ2-7
V: TRBV7-9
CDR3: ASSLGQSSYEQY

J: TRBJ2-2
V: TRBV7-8
CDR3: ASSLGRGSNTGELF

J: TRBJ2-5
V: TRBV7-2
CDR3: ASSLGRETQY

J: TRBJ2-7
V: TRBV7-8
CDR3: ASTSGVEQY

J: TRBJ1-2
V: TRBV2
CDR3: ASSGRVGGYT

J: TRBJ2-2
V: TRBV28
CDR3: ASTTISGGDTGELF

J: TRBJ2-3
V: TRBV11-2
CDR3: ASSPREEADTQY

J: TRBJ1-3
V: TRBV5-6
CDR3: ASSLATGTRPSGNTIY

J: TRBJ2-1
V: TRBV28
CDR3: ASSLRPGDEQF

J: TRBJ2-2
V: TRBV18
CDR3: ASSPYRGSDTGELF

J: TRBJ1-5
V: TRBV28
CDR3: ASSLGGANQPQH

J: TRBJ1-1
V: TRBV4-1
CDR3: ASSQSTGVDTEAF

J: TRBJ2-7
V: TRBV5-1
CDR3: ASSSQGYEQY

J: TRBJ2-5
V: TRBV5-4
CDR3: ASSSRAGEGSETQY

J: TRBJ2-7
V: TRBV6-4
CDR3: ASSALAGGGSEQY

J: TRBJ1-1
V: TRBV15
CDR3: ATSRGETGTKAEAF

J: TRBJ2-5
V: TRBV7-9
CDR3: ASSLPGVTQY

J: TRBJ2-7
V: TRBV28
CDR3: ASSLYTGQSSYEQY

J: TRBJ2-1
V: TRBV7-7
CDR3: ASSSERVGYNEQF

J: TRBJ2-7
V: TRBV29-1
CDR3: SVRGESYEQY

J: TRBJ2-7
V: TRBV18
CDR3: ASSRARDSLYEQY

J: TRBJ1-5
V: TRBV19
CDR3: ASSAFEGYRSNQPQH

J: NA
V: TRBV7-6
CDR3: ASSPLQGTYEQY

J: TRBJ1-1
V: TRBV9
CDR3: ASSTQDRGGNTEAF

J: TRBJ2-5
V: TRBV29-1
CDR3: SVTRGRPGTQY

J: TRBJ1-2
V: TRBV30
CDR3: AWNRGNYGYT

J: TRBJ2-5
V: TRBV11-2
CDR3: ASSGHLDGETQY

J: TRBJ2-7
V: TRBV10-2
CDR3: ASSSPGGGSSYEQY

J: TRBJ2-5
V: TRBV27
CDR3: ASSLIPTSPETQY

J: TRBJ2-1
V: TRBV28
CDR3: ASSRGQENYNEQF

J: TRBJ2-5
V: TRBV7-2
CDR3: ASSRDYQETQY

J: TRBJ2-7
V: TRBV30
CDR3: ALNDRGNPYEQY

J: TRBJ2-7
V: TRBV5-1
CDR3: ASSRGTGGAFYEQY